This TCR beta chain is drawn from a study of preoperative IRX-2 immunotherapy in early breast cancer. Treatment noted: preoperative locoregional IRX-2 cytokine immunotherapy. Preoperative locoregional IRX-2 cytokine immunotherapy was tested in the phase Ib source study. Data came from immunoSEQ multiplex PCR; TCRdb stores just in-frame clones and leaves some out. The top ten clones hold over 2% of a sample with 90,000 to 100,000 clones, roughly 85% of them seen once. The CDR3 loop spans 12 amino acids. Per germline, CDR1 LNHDA and CDR2 SQIVND (reference sequence). The V gene lost 8 bases and the J gene lost 1 base, with 8 bases spanning the gap.

This TCR was sampled from a human donor with breast cancer. The sequenced sample was tumor tissue, obtained after IRX-2 immunotherapy. V usage is TRBV19 and J usage is TRBJ1-1; no clear D gene. CDR3 bases: TGTGCCAGTTTCGACTGGAACACTGAAGCTTTCTTT. Residues: CASFDWNTEAFF.